This TCR beta chain was captured in a study of Ad26.COV2.S vaccination and SARS-CoV-2 variants. Comments on this clone: Its antigen remains unidentified.

Libraries were prepared by immunoSEQ multiplex PCR; TCRdb keeps only in-frame clonotypes and omits some of them. The table lists approximately 400,000 clones, around 84% of them singletons. Study-wide results and limits: People who got the vaccine or the placebo had similar non-spike TCR breadth. Compared with placebo recipients, vaccine recipients had higher spike-specific TCR breadth.

Sample treatment: some 20 received Ad26.COV2.S at low or high dose, single or two shots; five or six received placebo; per-sample allocation not given. Sampling occurred on day 63 after the first vaccine or placebo injection. The ends were cut back, 1 base at V and 4 bases at J, with 11 bases in the middle. Germline V gene lookup returns CDR1 SGHRS and CDR2 YFSETQ. This CDR3 has 14 amino acids. Sequenced material: peripheral blood, taken in a trial of Ad26.COV2.S vaccine versus placebo. The V and J genes are TRBV5-1 and TRBJ1-1; no firm D call. The sequence came from a person aged 18-60 years who received the Ad26.COV2.S COVID-19 vaccine or a placebo. The CDR3 bases are TGCGCCAGCAGCTTGCAAGGAGGCGGCACTGAAGCTTTCTTT. It is translated as CASSLQGGGTEAFF. The complete variable domain, with remaining parts taken from reference TRBV5-1 and TRBJ1-1, reads KAGVTQTPRYLIKTRGQQVTLSCSPISGHRSVSWYQQTPGQGLQFLFEYFSETQRNKGNFPGRFSGRQFSNSRSEMNVSTLELGDSALYLCASSLQGGGTEAFFGQGTRLTVV.